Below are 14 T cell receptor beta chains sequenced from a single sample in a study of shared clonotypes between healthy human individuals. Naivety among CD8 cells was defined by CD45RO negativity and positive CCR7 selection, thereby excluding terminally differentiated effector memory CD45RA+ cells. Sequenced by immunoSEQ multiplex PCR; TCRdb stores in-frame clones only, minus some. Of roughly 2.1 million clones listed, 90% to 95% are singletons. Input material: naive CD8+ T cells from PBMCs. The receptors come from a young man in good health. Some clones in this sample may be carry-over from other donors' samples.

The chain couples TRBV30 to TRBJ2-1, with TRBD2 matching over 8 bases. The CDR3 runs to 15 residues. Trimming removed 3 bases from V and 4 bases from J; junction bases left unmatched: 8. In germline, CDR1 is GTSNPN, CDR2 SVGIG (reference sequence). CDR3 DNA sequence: TGTGCCTGGAGGGAAAGGACTAGCTTATACAATGAGCAGTTCTTC. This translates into CAWRERTSLYNEQFF. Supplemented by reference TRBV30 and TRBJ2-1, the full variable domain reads SQTIHQWPATLVQPVGSPLSLECTVEGTSNPNLYWYRQAAGRGLQLLFYSVGIGQISSEVPQNLSASRPQDRQFILSSKKLLLSDSGFYLCAWRERTSLYNEQFFGPGTRLTVL.

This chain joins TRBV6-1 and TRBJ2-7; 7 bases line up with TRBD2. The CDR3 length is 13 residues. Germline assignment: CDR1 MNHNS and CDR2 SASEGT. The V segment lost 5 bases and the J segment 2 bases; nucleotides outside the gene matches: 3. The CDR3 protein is CASSIAGAYEQYF. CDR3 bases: TGTGCCAGCAGTATAGCGGGTGCCTACGAGCAGTACTTC.

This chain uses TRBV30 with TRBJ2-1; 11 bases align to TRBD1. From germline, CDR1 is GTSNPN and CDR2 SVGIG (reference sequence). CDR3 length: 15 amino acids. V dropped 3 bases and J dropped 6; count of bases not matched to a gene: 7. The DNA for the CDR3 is TGTGCCTGGAGCGAACCGGGACAGGGGGTCAATGAGCAGTTCTTC. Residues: CAWSEPGQGVNEQFF.

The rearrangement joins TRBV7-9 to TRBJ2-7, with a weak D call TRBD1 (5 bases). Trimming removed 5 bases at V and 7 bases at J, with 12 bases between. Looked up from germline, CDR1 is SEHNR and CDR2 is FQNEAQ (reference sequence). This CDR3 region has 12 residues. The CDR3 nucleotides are TGTGCCAGCAGCCCAGGGATGGGGGAGCAGTACTTC. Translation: CASSPGMGEQYF. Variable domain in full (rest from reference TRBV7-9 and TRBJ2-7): DTGVSQNPRHKITKRGQNVTFRCDPISEHNRLYWYRQTLGQGPEFLTYFQNEAQLEKSRLLSDRFSAERPKGSFSTLEIQRTEQGDSAMYLCASSPGMGEQYFGPGTRLTVT.

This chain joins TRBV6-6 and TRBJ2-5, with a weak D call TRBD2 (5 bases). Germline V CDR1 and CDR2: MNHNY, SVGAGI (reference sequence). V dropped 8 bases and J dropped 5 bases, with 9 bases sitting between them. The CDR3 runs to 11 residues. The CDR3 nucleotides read TGTGCCAGCGGAGCGGAGGAGACCCAGTACTTC. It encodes CASGAEETQYF.

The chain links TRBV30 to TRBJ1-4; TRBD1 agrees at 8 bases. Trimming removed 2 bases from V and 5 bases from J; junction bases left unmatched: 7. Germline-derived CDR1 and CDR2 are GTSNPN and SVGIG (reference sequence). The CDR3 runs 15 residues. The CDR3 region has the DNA TGTGCCTGGAGTCCCACAGGGGGTGGGAATGAAAAACTGTTTTTT. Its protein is CAWSPTGGGNEKLFF.

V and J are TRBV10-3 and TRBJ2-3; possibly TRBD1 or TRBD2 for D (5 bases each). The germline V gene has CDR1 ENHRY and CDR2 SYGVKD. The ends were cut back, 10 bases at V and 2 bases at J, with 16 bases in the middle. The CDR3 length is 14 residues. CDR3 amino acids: CATLERGATDTQYF. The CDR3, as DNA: TGTGCCACCCTTGAGCGAGGGGCCACAGATACGCAGTATTTT.

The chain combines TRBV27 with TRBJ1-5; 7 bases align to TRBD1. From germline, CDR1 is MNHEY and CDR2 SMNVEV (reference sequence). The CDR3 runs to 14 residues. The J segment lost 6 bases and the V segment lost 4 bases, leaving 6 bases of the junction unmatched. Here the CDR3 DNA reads TGTGCCAGCAGTTACTACAGGGGAGGTCAGCCCCAGCATTTT. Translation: CASSYYRGGQPQHF.

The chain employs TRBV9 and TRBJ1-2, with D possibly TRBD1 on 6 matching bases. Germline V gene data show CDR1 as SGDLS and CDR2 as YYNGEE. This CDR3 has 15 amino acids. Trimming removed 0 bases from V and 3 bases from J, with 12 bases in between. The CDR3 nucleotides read TGTGCCAGCAGCGTAGACTGGGGGGCCGACTATGGCTACACCTTC. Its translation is CASSVDWGADYGYTF.

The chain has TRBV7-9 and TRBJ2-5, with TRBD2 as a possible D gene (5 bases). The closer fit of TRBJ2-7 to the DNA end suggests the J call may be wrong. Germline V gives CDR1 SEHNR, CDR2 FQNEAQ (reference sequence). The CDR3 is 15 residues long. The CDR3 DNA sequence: TGTGCCAGCAGCTCGGAAGAGCTAGCCTTCTACGAGCAGTACTTC. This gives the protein CASSSEELAFYEQYF.

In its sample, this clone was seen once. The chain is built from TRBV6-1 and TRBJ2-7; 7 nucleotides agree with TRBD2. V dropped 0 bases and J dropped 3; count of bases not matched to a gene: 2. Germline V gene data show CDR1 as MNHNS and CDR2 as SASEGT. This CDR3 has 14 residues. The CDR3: CASSEAGGNYEQYF. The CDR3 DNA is TGTGCCAGCAGTGAAGCGGGGGGGAACTACGAGCAGTACTTC.

The CDR3 loop reads CASSAPRGFFTGELFF. The DNA for the CDR3 is TGTGCCAGCAGCGCCCCCAGGGGGTTTTTCACCGGGGAGCTGTTTTTT. The rearrangement joins TRBV9 to TRBJ2-2, with 7 bases that match TRBD1. This CDR3 has 16 residues. With 3 bases clipped from V and 4 bases from J, the junction kept 9 bases outside the gene matches. From germline, CDR1 is SGDLS and CDR2 YYNGEE.

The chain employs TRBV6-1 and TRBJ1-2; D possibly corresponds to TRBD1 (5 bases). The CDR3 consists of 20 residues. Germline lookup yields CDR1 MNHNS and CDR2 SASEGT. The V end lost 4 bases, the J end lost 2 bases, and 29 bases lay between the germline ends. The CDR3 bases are TGTGCCAGCAGTGGCGTACGGGTTATTACTGCGAGGGGCATGAACTATGGCTACACCTTC. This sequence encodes CASSGVRVITARGMNYGYTF.

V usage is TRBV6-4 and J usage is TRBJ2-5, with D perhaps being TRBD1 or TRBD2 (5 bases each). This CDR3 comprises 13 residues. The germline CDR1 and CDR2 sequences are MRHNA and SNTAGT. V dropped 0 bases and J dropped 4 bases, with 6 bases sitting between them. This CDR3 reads CASSDSRGETQYF. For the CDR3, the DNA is TGTGCCAGCAGTGACTCGAGGGGAGAGACCCAGTACTTC.